The subject of this entry is one T cell receptor beta chain. Its antigen is undetermined. This record comes from a study of T cells in tuberculosis. Overall study: Sequenced TCRs come from CD1B-GMM tetramer-binding T cells. IGRA-negative adolescents, IGRA-positive adolescents with latent tuberculosis and adults with active tuberculosis formed this South African cohort. General study findings and limits: Selection depended on which cryopreserved specimens were available.

TCRdb's copy holds only in-frame clones and misses some; the assay was immunoSEQ multiplex PCR. Of 25,000 to 35,000 clones listed, just under 95% were seen once; the top ten hold 7% to 9%. The V end was cut by 6 bases, the J end by 2 bases, with 9 bases between. The CDR3 length is 13 residues. Germline V gene lookup returns CDR1 MDHEN and CDR2 SYDVKM. Sequencing input: PBMCs. The gene calls are TRBV28 and TRBJ2-3, with D possibly TRBD2 on 5 matching bases. This TCR came from a donor aged 10-29 years with latent tuberculosis or without tuberculosis infection. Some clones in this sample may be carry-over from other donors' samples. This CDR3 is CASSEGATDTQYF. CDR3 bases: TGTGCCAGCAGCGAGGGTGCCACAGATACGCAGTATTTT.